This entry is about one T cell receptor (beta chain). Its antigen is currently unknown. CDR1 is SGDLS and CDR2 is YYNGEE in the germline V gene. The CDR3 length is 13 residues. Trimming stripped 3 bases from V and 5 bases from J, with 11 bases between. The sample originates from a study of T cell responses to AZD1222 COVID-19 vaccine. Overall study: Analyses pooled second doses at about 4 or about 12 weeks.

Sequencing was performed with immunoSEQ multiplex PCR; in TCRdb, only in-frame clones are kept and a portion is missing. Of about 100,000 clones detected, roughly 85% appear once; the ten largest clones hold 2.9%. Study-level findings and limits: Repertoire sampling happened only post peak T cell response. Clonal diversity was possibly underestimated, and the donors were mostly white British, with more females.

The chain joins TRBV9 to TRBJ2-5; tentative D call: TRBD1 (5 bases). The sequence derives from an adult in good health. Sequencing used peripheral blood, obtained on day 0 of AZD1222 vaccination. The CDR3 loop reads CASSAQGRETQYF. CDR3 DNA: TGTGCCAGCAGCGCGCAGGGTAGGGAGACCCAGTACTTC.